The T cell receptor (beta chain) described here comes from a study of Ad26.COV2.S vaccination and SARS-CoV-2 variants. Study overall: Intramuscular Ad26.COV2.S at 5x10^10 or 1x10^11 viral particles.

J was trimmed by 5 bases and V by 1 base; bases with no gene match: 9. CDR3 length: 16 amino acids. In germline, CDR1 is SGHAT, CDR2 FQNNGV. Notes on the study in general: Participants in the vaccine arm had higher spike-specific TCR breadth; placebo recipients had lower. A substantial breadth of spike-specific CD8+ and CD4+ T cell responses after vaccination has been reported.

Points on this clone: Its antigen is undetermined.

Regarding treatment: around 19 received Ad26.COV2.S at low or high dose, single or two shots; several received placebo; per-sample allocation not given. The samples were gathered on day 63 after the first injection of vaccine or placebo. Profiling relied on immunoSEQ multiplex PCR, and the TCRdb table lists in-frame clones only, not all of them. The sample yields fewer than 400,000 clones, about 88% seen once. The rearrangement uses TRBV11-2 and TRBJ1-2, with 8 bases lining up with TRBD1. The clonotype comes from a person aged 18-60 years who received the Ad26.COV2.S COVID-19 vaccine or a placebo. The sample was peripheral blood, taken in a trial of Ad26.COV2.S vaccine versus placebo. CDR3 region: CASSLVGRGLGYGYTF. The CDR3 nucleotides are TGTGCCAGCAGCTTAGTAGGCAGGGGGCTTGGGTATGGCTACACCTTC.